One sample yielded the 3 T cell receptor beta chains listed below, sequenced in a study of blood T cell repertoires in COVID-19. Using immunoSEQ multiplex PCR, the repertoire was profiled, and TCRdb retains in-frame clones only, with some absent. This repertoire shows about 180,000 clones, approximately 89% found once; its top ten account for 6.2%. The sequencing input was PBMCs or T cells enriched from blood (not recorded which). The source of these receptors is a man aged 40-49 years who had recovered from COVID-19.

The CDR3 loop reads CASSGAFSGELFF. The CDR3 DNA is TGCGCCAGCAGCGGAGCCTTTAGCGGGGAGCTGTTTTTT. The chain couples TRBV5-1 to TRBJ2-2; unclear D gene. Germline V gene data show CDR1 as SGHRS and CDR2 as YFSETQ. V lost 4 bases and J lost 7, with 11 bases in between. The CDR3 loop spans 13 amino acids.

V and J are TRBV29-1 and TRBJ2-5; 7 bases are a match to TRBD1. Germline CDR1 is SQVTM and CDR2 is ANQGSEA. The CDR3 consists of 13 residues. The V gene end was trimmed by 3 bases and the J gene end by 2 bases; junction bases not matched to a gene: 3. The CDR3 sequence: CSVDPGQQETQYF. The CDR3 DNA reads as TGCAGCGTTGATCCGGGACAGCAAGAGACCCAGTACTTC.

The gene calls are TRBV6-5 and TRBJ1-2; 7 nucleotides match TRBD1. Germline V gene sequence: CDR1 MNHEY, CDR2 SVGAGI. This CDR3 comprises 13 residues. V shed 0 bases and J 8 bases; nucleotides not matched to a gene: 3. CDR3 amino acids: CASSYSQGGGYTF. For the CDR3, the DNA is TGTGCCAGCAGTTACTCCCAGGGGGGAGGCTACACCTTC.